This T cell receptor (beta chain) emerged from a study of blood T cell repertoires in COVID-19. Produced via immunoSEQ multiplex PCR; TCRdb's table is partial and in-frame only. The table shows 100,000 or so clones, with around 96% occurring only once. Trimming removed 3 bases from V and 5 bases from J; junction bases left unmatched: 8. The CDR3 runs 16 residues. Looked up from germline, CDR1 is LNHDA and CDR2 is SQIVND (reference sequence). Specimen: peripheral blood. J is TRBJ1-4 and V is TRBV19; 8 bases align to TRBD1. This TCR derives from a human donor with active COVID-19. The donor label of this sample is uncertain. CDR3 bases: TGTGCCAGTAGTATTTCAGGGGGCGCCTTAAATGAAAAACTGTTTTTT. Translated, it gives CASSISGGALNEKLFF.